This TCR beta chain was sequenced in a study of blood T cell repertoires in COVID-19. Study context: Samples representing acute and convalescent COVID-19 were sourced from the United States, Italy and Spain.

Everyone who took part was 18 to 89 years old, and they came from 24 US areas. What the recovered Cohort 3 donors had was two negative PCRs, clearance, or symptom resolution. CDR1 MNHEY and CDR2 SMNVEV come from the germline V gene (reference sequence). After removal of 6 bases from V and 4 bases from J, the junction contained 3 bases not matched to a gene. The CDR3 length is 13 residues. Authors' data handling: It was from reference gene primer amplification that nucleated cell counts were estimated. Generated by immunoSEQ multiplex PCR, the TCRdb table keeps only in-frame clones and is missing some. Clone size and the V and J calls come from that table; the DNA yielded D and trimming. The sample lists 200,000 to 250,000 clones; about 85% were seen once.

The TCR originated in a man aged 30-40 years who had recovered from COVID-19. Specimen: PBMCs or T cells enriched from blood (not recorded which). The chain carries TRBV27 and TRBJ1-1; the match to TRBD1 covers 9 bases. Written as DNA, the CDR3 is TGTGCCAGCAGGCTGACAGGGGGCACTGAAGCTTTCTTT. Encoded protein: CASRLTGGTEAFF.